This TCR beta chain was captured by sequencing in a study of T cell changes during pregnancy in multiple sclerosis. The V and J ends lost 4 bases and 3 bases respectively, with 15 bases between them. The CDR3 spans 16 residues. CDR1 is LGHNA, CDR2 YSLEER, per germline. Generated by immunoSEQ multiplex PCR, the TCRdb table keeps only in-frame clones and is missing some. The sample gives roughly 73,000 clones, around 90% of which show up once; 2.1% is in the top ten. The specimen comprised peripheral blood, sampled in the second trimester of pregnancy. The TCR originated in a female donor in good health, enrolled as a control in a pregnancy study. The chain joins TRBV4-3 to TRBJ2-2; TRBD1 might be the D (6 bases). The chain's CDR3 is CASSPSRGGYTGELFF. The CDR3 region has the DNA TGCGCCAGCAGCCCATCTAGAGGGGGTTACACCGGGGAGCTGTTTTTT.